What follows are 15 T cell receptor beta chains derived from one specimen sequenced in a study of blood T cell repertoires in COVID-19. Some clones are missing from TCRdb's copy, which holds only in-frame ones; the method was immunoSEQ multiplex PCR. The sample contains a few hundred thousand clones, about nine tenths of which appear only once. Specimen: PBMCs or T cells enriched from blood (not recorded which). These receptors all come from a woman in her 30s who had been exposed to COVID-19.

V gene TRBV20-1 combines with J gene TRBJ2-7, with D perhaps matching TRBD1 (6 bases). The germline V gene has CDR1 DFQATT and CDR2 SNEGSKA (reference sequence). Between the trimmed V and J ends, which lost 3 bases and 6 bases, there was a span of 18 bases. The CDR3 runs to 14 residues. The CDR3 nucleotides read TGCAGTGCTAGTCGGGGCCTTTGGGGGCTCGAGCAGTACTTC. It codes for CSASRGLWGLEQYF.

With respect to this clone: The junction does not match germline at one end; this may be a read error. This chain connects TRBV7-7 to TRBJ2-3; D gene unclear. Germline V gene lookup returns CDR1 SSHAT and CDR2 FNYEAQ (reference sequence). The CDR3 runs 15 residues. The CDR3 region is CASSFGSTRTDTQYF. Here the CDR3 DNA reads TGTGCTAGCAGCTTCGGGTCCACACGCACAGATACGCAGTATTTT.

The chain employs TRBV18 and TRBJ2-1; 15 bases fit TRBD2. CDR1 is KGHSH and CDR2 is LQKENI in the germline V gene. Trimming at V came to 6 bases and at J to 0 bases, leaving 15 bases not matched to a gene. CDR3 length: 21 amino acids. The CDR3 here is CASSSGTSGRQGGRSYNEQFF. CDR3 nucleotide sequence: TGTGCCAGCTCTTCCGGGACTAGCGGGAGGCAAGGAGGGCGCTCCTACAATGAGCAGTTCTTC.

In nucleotides, the CDR3 is TGTGCCAGTAAACAGGGGAACAATCAGCCCCAGCATTTT. Translation: CASKQGNNQPQHF. V and J are TRBV28 and TRBJ1-5, with TRBD1 matching 7 bases. Trimming removed 9 bases from V and 3 bases from J; junction bases left unmatched: 5. The CDR3 runs 13 residues. Germline loops: CDR1 MDHEN, CDR2 SYDVKM.

This rearrangement joins TRBV2 to TRBJ2-1; 8 nucleotides align to TRBD2. The CDR3 contains 13 residues. CDR1 is SNHLY and CDR2 is FYNNEI in the germline V gene. J lost 8 bases, V lost 6 bases, and 6 bases had no gene match. The chain's CDR3 is CASRVGLADEQFF. The CDR3 DNA follows: TGTGCCAGCAGGGTCGGACTAGCCGATGAGCAGTTCTTC.

This chain links TRBV3-1 (or the pseudogene TRBV3-2) with TRBJ1-2, with D uncertain. The CDR3 has 14 amino acids. Germline assignment: CDR1 LGHDT and CDR2 YNNKEL (reference sequence). Trimming cost V 4 bases and J 0 bases, with 9 bases left between them. CDR3 protein: CASSPRDTNYGYTF. The CDR3 DNA sequence: TGTGCCAGCAGCCCCCGGGATACTAACTATGGCTACACCTTC.

This chain connects TRBV6-5 to TRBJ1-1; D unclear. Germline lookup yields CDR1 MNHEY and CDR2 SVGAGI. The CDR3 contains 14 residues. Trimming left V 0 bases short and J 1 base short, with 6 bases between. As DNA, the CDR3 is TGTGCCAGCAGTTACTCCCAGGCGAACACTGAAGCTTTCTTT. Protein: CASSYSQANTEAFF.

V gene TRBV19 combines with J gene TRBJ1-2; D not resolved. The V and J ends lost 2 bases and 3 bases respectively, with 16 bases between them. The V gene's germline CDR1 is LNHDA and CDR2 SQIVND (reference sequence). CDR3 length: 16 residues. The CDR3: CASSIWSARSDYGYTF. As DNA, the CDR3 is TGTGCCAGTAGTATATGGTCGGCCCGGAGCGACTATGGCTACACCTTC.

In this sample, this clone turned up a few times. The rearrangement uses TRBV19 and TRBJ2-6; 7 nucleotides line up with TRBD1. J lost 0 bases, V lost 7 bases, and 15 bases had no gene match. Per germline, CDR1 LNHDA and CDR2 SQIVND (reference sequence). This CDR3 spans 19 amino acids. Written as DNA, the CDR3 is TGTGCCAGTAATCCCCGGGACAGCCAACTTTACTCTGGGGCCAACGTCCTGACTTTC. Protein: CASNPRDSQLYSGANVLTF.

The rearrangement uses TRBV27 and TRBJ1-2; the match to TRBD1 covers 9 bases. From germline, CDR1 is MNHEY and CDR2 SMNVEV (reference sequence). The CDR3 is 14 amino acids. V lost 5 bases and J lost 3; bases outside the gene matches: 4. CDR3 nucleotide sequence: TGTGCCAGCAGTAGACGACAGGGGGACTATGGCTACACCTTC. Amino acids: CASSRRQGDYGYTF.

The chain has TRBV5-5 and TRBJ1-1; 8 nucleotides match TRBD1. The CDR3 has 16 residues. V shed 0 bases, J shed 4 bases, and the junction held 8 bases outside the gene matches. The germline gives CDR1 SGHKS, CDR2 YYEKEE (reference sequence). In DNA, the CDR3 is TGTGCCAGCAGCTTGGTGGCAGGGGGCTGGGTCACTGAAGCTTTCTTT. It specifies CASSLVAGGWVTEAFF.

The chain is built from TRBV3-1 (or the pseudogene TRBV3-2) and TRBJ2-7; the match to TRBD2 covers 12 bases. The CDR3 contains 15 residues. Trimming took 2 bases from V and 3 from J; bases not matched to a gene: 2. Germline assignment: CDR1 LGHDT and CDR2 YNNKEL (reference sequence). DNA for the CDR3: TGTGCCAGCAGCCAACCGGGACTAGCGGGCTACGAGCAGTACTTC. Translating gives CASSQPGLAGYEQYF.

This chain connects TRBV6-5 to TRBJ2-3; the D is unclear. CDR1 is MNHEY and CDR2 is SVGAGI in the germline V gene. The V end was cut by 3 bases, the J end by 1 base, with 11 bases between. CDR3 length: 15 amino acids. The CDR3 spells CASSYFGSGTDTQYF. The CDR3 DNA sequence: TGTGCCAGCAGTTATTTCGGCAGCGGCACAGATACGCAGTATTTT.

The V and J genes are TRBV18 and TRBJ2-5; TRBD2 is a possible D gene (6 bases). CDR1 and CDR2 from the germline V gene are KGHSH and LQKENI. CDR3 length equals 15 residues. Between the trimmed V and J ends, which lost 3 bases and 5 bases, there was a span of 16 bases. The DNA of the CDR3 is TGTGCCAGCTCACCCGGGACTCTTGGGTTGGAGACCCAGTACTTC. Its translation: CASSPGTLGLETQYF.

V gene TRBV7-9 combines with J gene TRBJ1-2, with 10 bases that match TRBD1. The CDR3 contains 15 residues. Germline V gene sequence: CDR1 SEHNR, CDR2 FQNEAQ (reference sequence). After removal of 2 bases from V and 8 bases from J, the junction contained 8 bases not matched to a gene. This CDR3 reads CASSLPETGGIGYTF. The CDR3 DNA follows: TGTGCCAGCAGCTTACCAGAGACAGGGGGCATAGGCTACACCTTC.